These T cell receptor beta chains were read from a single sample in a study of response to subunit inactivated influenza vaccine. From the RT-PCR reads, TCRdb called clonotypes with MiXCR, one entry per CDR3 protein. Found here are hundreds of thousands of distinct CDR3 sequences, less than 15% of them singletons; the top ten hold less than 8.5%. The sequenced sample was PBMCs from blood, obtained 14 to 15 days before vaccination. The receptor set was obtained from a man in his forties or fifties who received an inactivated influenza vaccine. Both conserved end residues are trimmed from each CDR3.

CDR3 protein: ASSLVGGGDYEQY
V gene: TRBV7-9
J gene: TRBJ2-7

CDR3 protein: ASSQEGDNTNYGYT
V gene: TRBV4-3
J gene: TRBJ1-2

CDR3 protein: ASSHAGVYEAF
V gene: TRBV5-6
J gene: TRBJ1-1

CDR3 protein: ASSLRVGPSEQY
V gene: TRBV12-3/TRBV12-4
J gene: TRBJ2-7

CDR3 protein: ASSYLGQVLSSYNEQF
V gene: TRBV6-2/TRBV6-3
J gene: TRBJ2-1

CDR3 protein: ASSPRQDQTDTQY
V gene: TRBV18
J gene: TRBJ2-3

CDR3 protein: ASSLDRYEQY
V gene: TRBV5-1
J gene: TRBJ2-7

CDR3 protein: ASRSDSYGYT
V gene: TRBV5-1
J gene: TRBJ1-2

CDR3 protein: ASSFEVGNIQY
V gene: TRBV5-1
J gene: TRBJ2-4

CDR3 protein: ASRRGGAEDEQF
V gene: TRBV12-3/TRBV12-4
J gene: TRBJ2-1

CDR3 protein: ASSQDGKRGRANTEAF
V gene: TRBV14
J gene: TRBJ1-1

CDR3 protein: ASTNPRGTSGDYNEQF
V gene: TRBV11-1
J gene: TRBJ2-1

CDR3 protein: ASSFAGLNTGELF
V gene: TRBV12-3/TRBV12-4
J gene: TRBJ2-2

CDR3 protein: ASILALQNTEAF
V gene: TRBV2
J gene: TRBJ1-1

CDR3 protein: ASSLVGGLGANVLT
V gene: TRBV7-9
J gene: TRBJ2-6

CDR3 protein: ASSRSYSNQPQH
V gene: TRBV6-1
J gene: TRBJ1-5

CDR3 protein: ASSPISGQETQY
V gene: TRBV4-3
J gene: TRBJ2-5

CDR3 protein: ASSFLPGRGNYGYT
V gene: TRBV12-3/TRBV12-4
J gene: TRBJ1-2

CDR3 protein: ASSPGLAGTLNYEQY
V gene: TRBV12-3/TRBV12-4
J gene: TRBJ2-7

CDR3 protein: SARDGDGGYEKLF
V gene: TRBV20-1
J gene: TRBJ1-4

CDR3 protein: ASSLMAGDAGNEQF
V gene: TRBV5-1
J gene: TRBJ2-1

CDR3 protein: ASNDRNTGELF
V gene: TRBV6-1
J gene: TRBJ2-2

CDR3 protein: ASSQRDSSYEQY
V gene: TRBV4-3
J gene: TRBJ2-7

CDR3 protein: ASSFPGQGPDEQF
V gene: TRBV6-2/TRBV6-3
J gene: TRBJ2-1

CDR3 protein: SARFGAQETQY
V gene: TRBV20-1
J gene: TRBJ2-5

CDR3 protein: SAWGQGARNRAYEQY
V gene: TRBV20-1
J gene: TRBJ2-7

CDR3 protein: ASSPRGAVDTQY
V gene: TRBV6-2/TRBV6-3
J gene: TRBJ2-3

CDR3 protein: ASSQAALGAGGPDTQY
V gene: TRBV4-1
J gene: TRBJ2-3

CDR3 protein: ASKAGNTIY
V gene: TRBV28
J gene: TRBJ1-3

CDR3 protein: ASSPRPSGRSETQY
V gene: TRBV5-1
J gene: TRBJ2-5

CDR3 protein: ATSDFRGGGSDEQF
V gene: TRBV24-1
J gene: TRBJ2-1

CDR3 protein: ASSLLQGVTEAF
V gene: TRBV27
J gene: TRBJ1-1

CDR3 protein: ATSTDHYEQY
V gene: TRBV15
J gene: TRBJ2-7

CDR3 protein: ASSRRQGGNEQF
V gene: TRBV7-6
J gene: TRBJ2-1

CDR3 protein: ASSYDGYTEAF
V gene: TRBV5-1
J gene: TRBJ1-1

CDR3 protein: AIRGSTETQY
V gene: TRBV10-3
J gene: TRBJ2-5

CDR3 protein: SAREGTYNEQF
V gene: TRBV20-1
J gene: TRBJ2-1

CDR3 protein: ASSGSGRYEQY
V gene: TRBV12-3/TRBV12-4
J gene: TRBJ2-7

CDR3 protein: AWGGTEAF
V gene: TRBV7-9
J gene: TRBJ1-1

CDR3 protein: ASSSRGRQGQY
V gene: TRBV6-2/TRBV6-3
J gene: TRBJ2-7

CDR3 protein: ASSLLPGQPTWLPTTDTQY
V gene: TRBV11-2
J gene: TRBJ2-3

CDR3 protein: ASSYSTVQSYEQY
V gene: TRBV6-5
J gene: TRBJ2-7

CDR3 protein: ASRLAGVGEQY
V gene: TRBV27
J gene: TRBJ2-7

CDR3 protein: ASSQTGTTKETQY
V gene: TRBV6-1
J gene: TRBJ2-5

CDR3 protein: SARRDRTYEQY
V gene: TRBV20-1
J gene: TRBJ2-7

CDR3 protein: SARETEESPLH
V gene: TRBV20-1
J gene: TRBJ1-6

CDR3 protein: ASSLVQGALYEKLF
V gene: TRBV7-2
J gene: TRBJ1-4

CDR3 protein: ASSSSQPTEAF
V gene: TRBV11-2
J gene: TRBJ1-1

CDR3 protein: ASSLAARQQPQH
V gene: TRBV12-3/TRBV12-4
J gene: TRBJ1-5

CDR3 protein: ATFGTARGGARADTQY
V gene: TRBV10-3
J gene: TRBJ2-3

CDR3 protein: AISESNHNYEQY
V gene: TRBV10-3
J gene: TRBJ2-7

CDR3 protein: ASSTRDRGHQETQY
V gene: TRBV18
J gene: TRBJ2-5

CDR3 protein: ASSSLGTSGILREQY
V gene: TRBV28
J gene: TRBJ2-7

CDR3 protein: SAGQGRTDTQY
V gene: TRBV29-1
J gene: TRBJ2-3

CDR3 protein: ASSLASGSDTQY
V gene: TRBV5-1
J gene: TRBJ2-3